This T cell receptor beta chain was captured in a study of blood T cells in healthy people across ages. Regarding this clonotype: What it recognizes is unknown.

Notes on the study in general: Comparison with aged donors showed that long-lived donors had more naive CD4+ cells and higher diversity. Per million T cells, TCR beta diversity dropped roughly linearly as age increased.

Sample-barcoded 5' priming and a J-beta primer mix drove a second PCR of roughly 6 to 12 cycles. One entry per CDR3 protein, called by TCRdb with MiXCR from the 5' RACE reads. The sample includes over 1,200,000 distinct CDR3 sequences, around 55% of them seen just once. Germline V gene sequence: CDR1 MNHEY, CDR2 SMNVEV (reference sequence). The CDR3 has 13 amino acids. Trimming took 5 bases from V and 4 from J, leaving 11 bases between them. Source material: blood. This receptor was identified in a man between 18 and 29 years old in good health. This chain joins TRBV27 and TRBJ2-5; tentative D call: TRBD2 (6 bases). The CDR3 sequence: CASSRKGGETQYF. In DNA form, the CDR3 reads TGTGCCAGCAGTAGGAAGGGAGGAGAGACCCAGTACTTC.